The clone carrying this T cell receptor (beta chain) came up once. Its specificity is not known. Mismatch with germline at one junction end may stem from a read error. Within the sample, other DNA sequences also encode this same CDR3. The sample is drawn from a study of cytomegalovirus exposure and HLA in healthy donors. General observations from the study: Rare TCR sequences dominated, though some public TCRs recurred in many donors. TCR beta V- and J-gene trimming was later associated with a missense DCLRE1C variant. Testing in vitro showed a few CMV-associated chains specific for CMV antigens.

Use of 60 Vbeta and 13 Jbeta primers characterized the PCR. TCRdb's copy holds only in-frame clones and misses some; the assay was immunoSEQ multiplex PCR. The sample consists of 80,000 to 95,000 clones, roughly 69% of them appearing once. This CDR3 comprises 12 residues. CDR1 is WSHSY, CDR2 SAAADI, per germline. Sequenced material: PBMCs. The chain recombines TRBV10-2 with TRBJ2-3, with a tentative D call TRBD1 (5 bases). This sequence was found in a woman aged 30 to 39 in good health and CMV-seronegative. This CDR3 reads CASRTSADTQYF. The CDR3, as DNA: TGTGCCAGTAGGACAAGCGCGGATACGCAGTATTTT.